This record concerns one TCR beta chain sequence. Time point defined: newly diagnosed GD, antithyroid drugs for less than 3 months. From PBMCs, RNA was extracted and then used to make the TCR library. CDR1 and CDR2 from the germline V gene are SGHTA and FQGNSA. Trimming removed 1 base from V and 8 bases from J; junction bases left unmatched: 7. This CDR3 is 15 amino acids long. The record originates from a study of regulatory T cells in long-lasting Graves disease. In building TCR beta libraries, iRepertoire HTBI primers were used together with Arm-PCR of CDR3 regions. Per the study methods: Identified across the samples were over 50 TRBV segments and 13 to 15 TRBJ segments. TCRdb itself ran the multiplex PCR reads through MiXCR, one entry per CDR3 protein. It is TCRdb's table, rather than the study itself, that gives the V and J calls and clone size. The top ten hold 25% to 30% of the sample, which has roughly 380,000 distinct CDR3 sequences, roughly a sixth seen once.

The same sample was also studied in work on T cells in Graves' hyperthyroidism and ophthalmopathy.

The sequenced sample was peripheral blood mononuclear cells (PBMCs), obtained at new diagnosis, from a patient treated with antithyroid drugs. This TCR was recovered from a man in his forties with Graves disease. The chain is built from TRBV7-2 and TRBJ2-1; 8 nucleotides align to TRBD1. Here the CDR3 reads CASSLDQGAAYEQFF. CDR3 coding DNA: TGTGCCAGCAGCTTAGACCAGGGGGCTGCGTATGAGCAGTTCTTC.